This T cell receptor (beta chain) is from a study of blood T cell repertoires in COVID-19. This CDR3 has 14 residues. The germline V and J ends were trimmed by 7 bases and 0 bases, with 12 bases remaining between them. Germline V gene sequence: CDR1 LNHDA, CDR2 SQIVND (reference sequence). The data were produced by immunoSEQ multiplex PCR, yet TCRdb's version contains in-frame clones alone and is incomplete. Of tens of thousands of clones detected, about 80% appear once; the ten largest clones hold approximately 30%. The clonotype originates from a human donor in a cohort sampled during active COVID-19. Sequencing was performed on peripheral blood. This sequence joins TRBV19 and TRBJ2-5; unclear D gene. The CDR3 DNA follows: TGTGCCAGTACCCCTGGCAGGTACCAAGAGACCCAGTACTTC. This sequence encodes CASTPGRYQETQYF.